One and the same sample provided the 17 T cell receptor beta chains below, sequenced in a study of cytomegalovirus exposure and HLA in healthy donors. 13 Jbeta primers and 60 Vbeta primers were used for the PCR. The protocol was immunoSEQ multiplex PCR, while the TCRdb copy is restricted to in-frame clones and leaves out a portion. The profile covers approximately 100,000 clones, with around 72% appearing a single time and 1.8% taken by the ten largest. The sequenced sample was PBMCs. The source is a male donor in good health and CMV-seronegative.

CDR3 loop: CASRTSGGTDTQYF. The CDR3 region has the DNA TGTGCCAGCCGGACTAGCGGGGGCACAGATACGCAGTATTTT. The J gene is TRBJ2-3, the V gene TRBV2; 12 nucleotides align to TRBD2. Unmatched junction bases numbered 1, after V lost 8 bases and J lost 1 base. This CDR3 is 14 amino acids long. Germline values: CDR1 SNHLY, CDR2 FYNNEI.

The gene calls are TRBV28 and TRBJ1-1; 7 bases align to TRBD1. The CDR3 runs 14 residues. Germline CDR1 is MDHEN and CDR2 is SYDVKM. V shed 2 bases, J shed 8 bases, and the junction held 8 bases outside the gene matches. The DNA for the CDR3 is TGTGCCAGCAGTTTAAGACAGGGATCTATGGAAGCTTTCTTT. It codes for CASSLRQGSMEAFF.

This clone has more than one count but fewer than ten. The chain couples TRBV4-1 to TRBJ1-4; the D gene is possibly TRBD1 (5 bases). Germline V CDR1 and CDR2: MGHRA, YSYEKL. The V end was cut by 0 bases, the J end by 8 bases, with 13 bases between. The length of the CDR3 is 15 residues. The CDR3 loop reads CASSQDWGVWEKLFF. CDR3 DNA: TGCGCCAGCAGCCAAGATTGGGGGGTCTGGGAAAAACTGTTTTTT.

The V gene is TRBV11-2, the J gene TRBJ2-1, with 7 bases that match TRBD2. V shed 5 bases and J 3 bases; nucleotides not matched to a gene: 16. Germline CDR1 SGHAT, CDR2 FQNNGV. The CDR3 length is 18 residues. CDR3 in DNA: TGTGCCAGCAGCACCCCCAAGAGGCTAGCGGTCATCTACAATGAGCAGTTCTTC. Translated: CASSTPKRLAVIYNEQFF.

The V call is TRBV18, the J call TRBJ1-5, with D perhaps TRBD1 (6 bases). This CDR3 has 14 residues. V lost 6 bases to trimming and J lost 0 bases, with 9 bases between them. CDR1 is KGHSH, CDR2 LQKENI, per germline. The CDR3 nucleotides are TGTGCCAGCTCTCGACAGGATAGCAATCAGCCCCAGCATTTT. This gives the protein CASSRQDSNQPQHF.

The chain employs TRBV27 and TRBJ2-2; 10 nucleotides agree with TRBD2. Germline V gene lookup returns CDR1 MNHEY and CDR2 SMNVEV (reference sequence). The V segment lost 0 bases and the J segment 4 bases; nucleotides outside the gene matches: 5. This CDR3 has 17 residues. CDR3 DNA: TGTGCCAGCAGTTTATCAACTAGCGGGATTATCACCGGGGAGCTGTTTTTT. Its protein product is CASSLSTSGIITGELFF.

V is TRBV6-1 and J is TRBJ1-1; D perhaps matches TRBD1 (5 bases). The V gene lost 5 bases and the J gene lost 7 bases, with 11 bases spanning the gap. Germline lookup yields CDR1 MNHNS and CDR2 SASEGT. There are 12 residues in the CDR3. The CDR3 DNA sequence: TGTGCCAGCAGTCAGGGCCTCCGTGAAGCTTTCTTT. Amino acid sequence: CASSQGLREAFF.

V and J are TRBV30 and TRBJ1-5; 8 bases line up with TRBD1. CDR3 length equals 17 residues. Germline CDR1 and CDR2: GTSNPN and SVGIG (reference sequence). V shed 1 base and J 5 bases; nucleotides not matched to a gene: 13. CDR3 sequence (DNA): TGTGCCTGGAGTGATCGACAGGGGAAGGCTTGGGATCAGCCCCAGCATTTT. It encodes CAWSDRQGKAWDQPQHF.

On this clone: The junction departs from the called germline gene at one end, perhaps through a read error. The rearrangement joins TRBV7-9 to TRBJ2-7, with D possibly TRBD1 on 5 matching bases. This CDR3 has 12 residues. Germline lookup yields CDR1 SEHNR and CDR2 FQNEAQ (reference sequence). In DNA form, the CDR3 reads TGTGCCAGCAGCTTTGACAGCTACAAGCAGTACTTC. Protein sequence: CASSFDSYKQYF.

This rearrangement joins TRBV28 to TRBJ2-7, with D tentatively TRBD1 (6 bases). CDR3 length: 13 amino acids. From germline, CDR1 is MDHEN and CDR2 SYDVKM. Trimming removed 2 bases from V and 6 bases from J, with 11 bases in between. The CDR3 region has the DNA TGTGCCAGCAGTTTACAGGGGCTAGGCGAGCAGTACTTC. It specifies CASSLQGLGEQYF.

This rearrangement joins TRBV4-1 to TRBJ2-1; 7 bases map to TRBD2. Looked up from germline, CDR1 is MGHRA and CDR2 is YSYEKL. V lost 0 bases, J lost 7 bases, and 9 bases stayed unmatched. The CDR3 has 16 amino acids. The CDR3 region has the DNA TGCGCCAGCAGCCAAGATGGGGGGAGGGCCTGGAATGAGCAGTTCTTC. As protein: CASSQDGGRAWNEQFF.

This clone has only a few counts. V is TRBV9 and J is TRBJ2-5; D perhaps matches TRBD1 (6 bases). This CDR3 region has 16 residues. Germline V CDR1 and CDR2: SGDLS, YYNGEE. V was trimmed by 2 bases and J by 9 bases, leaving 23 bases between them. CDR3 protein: CASSVSGGGPNCPQYF. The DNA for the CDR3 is TGTGCCAGCAGCGTTTCGGGTGGGGGCCCGAATTGTCCCCAGTACTTC.

CDR3 in amino acids: CASSRGGNTEAFF. As DNA, the CDR3 is TGTGCCAGCAGTCGGGGGGGCAACACTGAAGCTTTCTTT. The rearrangement uses TRBV6-5 and TRBJ1-1; possibly TRBD1 for D (6 bases). CDR1 and CDR2 (germline): MNHEY, SVGAGI. Trimming left V 5 bases short and J 2 bases short, with 9 bases between. The CDR3 extends over 13 amino acids.

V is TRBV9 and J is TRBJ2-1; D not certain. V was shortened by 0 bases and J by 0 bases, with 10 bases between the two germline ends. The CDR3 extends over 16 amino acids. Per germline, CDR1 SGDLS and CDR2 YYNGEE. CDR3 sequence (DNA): TGTGCCAGCAGCGTAGCTGGGCAGAACTCCTACAATGAGCAGTTCTTC. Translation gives CASSVAGQNSYNEQFF.

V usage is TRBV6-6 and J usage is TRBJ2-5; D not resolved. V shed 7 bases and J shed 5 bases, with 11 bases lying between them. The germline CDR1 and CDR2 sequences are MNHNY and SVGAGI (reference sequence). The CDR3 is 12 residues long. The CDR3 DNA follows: TGTGCCAGCATGCGGTTCCTGGAGACCCAGTACTTC. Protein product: CASMRFLETQYF.

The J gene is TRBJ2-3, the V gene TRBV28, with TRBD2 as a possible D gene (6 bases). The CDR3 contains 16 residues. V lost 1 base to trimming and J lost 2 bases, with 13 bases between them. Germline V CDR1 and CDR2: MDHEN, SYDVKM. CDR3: CASSLLASEITDTQYF. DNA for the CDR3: TGTGCCAGCAGTTTATTGGCTAGCGAGATCACAGATACGCAGTATTTT.

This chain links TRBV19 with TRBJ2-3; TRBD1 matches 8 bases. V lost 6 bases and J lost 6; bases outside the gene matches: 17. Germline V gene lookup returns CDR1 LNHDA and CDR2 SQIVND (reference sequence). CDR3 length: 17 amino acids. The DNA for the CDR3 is TGTGCCAGTAGCCATCGGACCTCCAGGGGGCTTGGGGATACGCAGTATTTT. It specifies CASSHRTSRGLGDTQYF.